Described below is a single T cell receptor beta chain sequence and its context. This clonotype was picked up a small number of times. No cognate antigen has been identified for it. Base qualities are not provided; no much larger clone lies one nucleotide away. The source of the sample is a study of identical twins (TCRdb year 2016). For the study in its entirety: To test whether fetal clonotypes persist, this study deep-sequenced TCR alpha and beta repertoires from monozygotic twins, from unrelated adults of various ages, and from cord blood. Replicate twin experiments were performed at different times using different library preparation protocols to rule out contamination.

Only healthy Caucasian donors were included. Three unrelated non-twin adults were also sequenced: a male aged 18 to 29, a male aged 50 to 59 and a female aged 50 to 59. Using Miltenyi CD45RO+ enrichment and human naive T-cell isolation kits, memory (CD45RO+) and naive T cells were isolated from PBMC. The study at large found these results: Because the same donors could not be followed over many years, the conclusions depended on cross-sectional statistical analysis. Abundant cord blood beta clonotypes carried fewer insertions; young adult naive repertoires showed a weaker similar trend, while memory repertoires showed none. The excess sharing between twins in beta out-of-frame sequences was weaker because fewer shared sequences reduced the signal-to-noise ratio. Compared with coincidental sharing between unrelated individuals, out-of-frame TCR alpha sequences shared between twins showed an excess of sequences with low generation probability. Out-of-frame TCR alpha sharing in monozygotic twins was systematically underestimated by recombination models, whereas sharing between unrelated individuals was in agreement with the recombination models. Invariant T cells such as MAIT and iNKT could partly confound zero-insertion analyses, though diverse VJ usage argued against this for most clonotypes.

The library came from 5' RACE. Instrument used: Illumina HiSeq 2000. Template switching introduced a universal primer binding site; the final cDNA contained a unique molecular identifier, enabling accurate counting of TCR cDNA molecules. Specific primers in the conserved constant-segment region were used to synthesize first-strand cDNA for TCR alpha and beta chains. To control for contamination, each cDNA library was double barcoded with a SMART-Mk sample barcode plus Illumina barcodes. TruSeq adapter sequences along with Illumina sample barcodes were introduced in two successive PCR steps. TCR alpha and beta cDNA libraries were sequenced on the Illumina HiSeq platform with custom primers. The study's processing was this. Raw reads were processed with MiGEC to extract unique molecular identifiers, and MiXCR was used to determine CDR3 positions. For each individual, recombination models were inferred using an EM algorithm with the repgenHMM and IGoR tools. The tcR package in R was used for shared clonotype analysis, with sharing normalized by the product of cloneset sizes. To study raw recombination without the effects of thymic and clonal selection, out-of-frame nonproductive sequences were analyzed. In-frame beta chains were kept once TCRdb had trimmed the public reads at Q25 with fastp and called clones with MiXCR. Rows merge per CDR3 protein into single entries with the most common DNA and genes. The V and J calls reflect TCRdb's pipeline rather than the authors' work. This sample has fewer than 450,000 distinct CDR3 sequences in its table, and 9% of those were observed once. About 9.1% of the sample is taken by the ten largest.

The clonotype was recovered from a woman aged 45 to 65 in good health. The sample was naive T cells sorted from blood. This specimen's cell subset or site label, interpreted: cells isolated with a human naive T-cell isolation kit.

The nucleotides read TGCGCCAGCAGCAACGGGACAGGGTTATATCAGCCCCAGCATTTT. Its protein product is CASSNGTGLYQPQHF. Rearrangement joined TRBV5-1 to TRBJ1-5; 9 bases in the middle match TRBD1. The CDR1 and CDR2 encoded by the germline V gene are SGHRS and YFSETQ. Taken from cysteine to phenylalanine, the CDR3 has 15 residues. Kept here is only the CDR3 DNA, which spans 45 bases and is read in frame from base 1. Clipping removes 4 bases from V and 5 bases from J, with 7 as the unmatched junction base count.